This T cell receptor beta chain was retrieved from a study of beta chain features in type 1 diabetes. Looking at the study overall: When patients were set against healthy donors, age, gender and cell yields were similar.

The sequenced template was cDNA made from the entire isolated RNA. Sequenced by immunoSEQ multiplex PCR; TCRdb stores in-frame clones only, minus some. The repertoire holds about 210,000 clones, 9.5% to 13% seen once, with less than 1.5% in the top ten. The CDR3 runs 19 residues. Germline lookup yields CDR1 SGHKS and CDR2 YYEKEE (reference sequence). The trim removed 4 bases at V and 3 bases at J, leaving 15 bases unmatched. Study-level findings and limits: Researchers cautioned that cDNA sequencing could over-represent cells with high TCR expression. Type 1 diabetes patients showed fewer insertions and more deletions at VDJ junctions. Moderately but significantly shorter TCRB CDR3s were found in Type 1 diabetes patients in all four CD4+ subsets.

Of note for this clone: No antigen is known for it.

The specimen sequenced was central memory CD4+ T cells from blood. This receptor was obtained from a man aged 18 to 30 in good health. The chain uses TRBV5-5 and TRBJ2-7, with 14 bases matching TRBD2. Here the CDR3 reads CASSTGPTLTSGRVYEQYF. The CDR3 DNA reads as TGTGCCAGCAGCACCGGACCGACACTGACTAGCGGGAGGGTCTACGAGCAGTACTTC.